A selection of T cell receptor beta chains follows, all from one sample in a study of blood T cell repertoires in COVID-19. Sequencing was performed with immunoSEQ multiplex PCR; in TCRdb, only in-frame clones are kept and a portion is missing. The repertoire holds some 220,000 clones, around 90% seen once, with 0.8% to 0.95% in the top ten. Sequenced material: peripheral blood. Every receptor here comes from a man aged 25 to 40 with COVID-19, enrolled during active disease. CDR3s include the opening cysteine and the closing phenylalanine or tryptophan. Each record gives: clone size, D gene, V gene, J gene, CDR3 DNA, CDR3 protein. The D gene is left open where the match is weak. Clone size is stated in some rows and not others, as once, few, many or a class when expanded.

NA,NA,TRBV14,TRBJ2-2,TGTGCCAGCAGCCAATTGACAGGTCGGGGCACCGGGGAGCTGTTTTTT,CASSQLTGRGTGELFF
NA,NA,TRBV2,TRBJ2-7,TGTGCCAGCAGTGAACAGGACTCCTACGAGCAGTACTTC,CASSEQDSYEQYF
NA,NA,TRBV11-2,TRBJ1-5,TGTGCCAGCAGCTTAGGCACAGGGTTGGGTCAGCCCCAGCATTTT,CASSLGTGLGQPQHF
NA,TRBD2,TRBV19,TRBJ2-3,TGTGCCAGTAGTCCGCGGGGTAGCGGGGGCACAGATACGCAGTATTTT,CASSPRGSGGTDTQYF
NA,TRBD1,TRBV2,TRBJ1-3,TGTGCCAGCAGTGGGACAGGGGGCTCTGGAAACACCATATATTTT,CASSGTGGSGNTIYF
NA,TRBD1,TRBV2,TRBJ1-1,TGTGCCGGACAGGCGAACACTGAAGCTTTCTTT,CAGQANTEAFF
once,TRBD1,TRBV18,TRBJ2-3,TGTGCCAGCTCACTCGACAGGGTAACAGATACGCAGTATTTT,CASSLDRVTDTQYF
NA,NA,TRBV5-1,TRBJ2-5,TGCGCCAGCAGCTTCCAGGGGAACCAAGAGACCCAGTACTTC,CASSFQGNQETQYF
NA,NA,TRBV19,TRBJ1-4,TGTGCCAGTAGTATAGGTACGGGGAGCAGGTCAACTAATGAAAAACTGTTTTTT,CASSIGTGSRSTNEKLFF
once,TRBD1,TRBV19,TRBJ1-5,TGTGCCAGTAGTACCCTGACAGGGGGCGGAGGGGACCAGCCCCAGCATTTT,CASSTLTGGGGDQPQHF
NA,TRBD1,TRBV6-6,TRBJ1-4,TGTGCCAGCACCACGACAGGGCCGGAAAAACTGTTTTTT,CASTTTGPEKLFF
NA,NA,TRBV11-2,TRBJ2-1,TGTGCCAGCAGCTTAGGGGGGGTTTTGAGCTCCTACAATGAGCAGTTCTTC,CASSLGGVLSSYNEQFF
NA,TRBD1,TRBV10-3,TRBJ1-4,TGTGCCATCAGTGAGGGACAGGGGAGGGATGAAAAACTGTTTTTT,CAISEGQGRDEKLFF
NA,NA,TRBV4-2,TRBJ1-1,TGTGCCAGCAGCCAAGATGCGGACACGAACACTGAAGCTTTCTTT,CASSQDADTNTEAFF
NA,NA,TRBV6-5,TRBJ1-2,TGTGCCAGCAGACAGACGGTTTACGCTGGCTACACCTTC,CASRQTVYAGYTF
NA,TRBD1,TRBV6-6,TRBJ1-6,TGTGCCAGCAGTTCACAGGGGGAAGATTCACCCCTCCACTTT,CASSSQGEDSPLHF
NA,NA,TRBV12-3/TRBV12-4,TRBJ2-5,TGTGCCAGCAGACAGTCTATCCGGGAGACCCAGTACTTC,CASRQSIRETQYF
once,NA,TRBV7-2,TRBJ1-5,TGTGCCAGCAGCTTTGGTTTGGCCGATCAGCCCCAGCATTTT,CASSFGLADQPQHF
NA,NA,TRBV5-6,TRBJ2-7,TGTGCCAGCAGCTTGGCGTACGAGCAGTACTTC,CASSLAYEQYF
NA,NA,TRBV7-3,TRBJ2-2,TGTGCCAGCAGCTCAGATCCGGGTGGGGAGCTGTTTTTT,CASSSDPGGELFF
NA,NA,TRBV18,TRBJ1-6,TGTGCCAGCTCACCACTGAAGGCAGGGGAATCACCCCTCCACTTT,CASSPLKAGESPLHF
NA,TRBD2,TRBV7-6,TRBJ2-7,TGTGCCAGCAGCTTAGCTAGCGGGGTAAAAACCTACGAGCAGTACTTC,CASSLASGVKTYEQYF
NA,NA,TRBV19,TRBJ2-2,TGTGCCAGTAGTAATCAGGGGATCCCCACCGGGGAGCTGTTTTTT,CASSNQGIPTGELFF
NA,TRBD1,TRBV11-2,TRBJ1-1,TGTGCCAGCAGCTTCGACAGGGCCCTGAACACTGAAGCTTTCTTT,CASSFDRALNTEAFF
NA,NA,TRBV7-2,TRBJ2-3,TGTGCCAGCAGTTACAACCTCAAAGATACGCAGTATTTT,CASSYNLKDTQYF
NA,NA,TRBV19,TRBJ1-3,TGTGCCAGTAGTGAGTCATTCGACTCTGGAAACACCATATATTTT,CASSESFDSGNTIYF
NA,NA,TRBV12-3/TRBV12-4,TRBJ1-3,TGTGCCAGCAGTAAGGACAACGAAAACACCATATATTTT,CASSKDNENTIYF
NA,TRBD1,TRBV5-4,TRBJ2-2,TGTGCCAGCAGCTTACCGGGACAGGGGCAGACCGGGGAGCTGTTTTTT,CASSLPGQGQTGELFF
NA,TRBD1,TRBV15,TRBJ1-2,TGTGCCACCAGCAGACCTCTGACAGGGATCTATGGCTACACCTTC,CATSRPLTGIYGYTF
NA,NA,TRBV19,TRBJ1-5,TGTGCCAGTAAAGTGGGGAGGTTGAATCAGCCCCAGCATTTT,CASKVGRLNQPQHF
NA,NA,TRBV6-5,TRBJ2-7,TGTGCCAGCAGTTACAACCGGGACTACGAGCAGTACTTC,CASSYNRDYEQYF
NA,NA,TRBV7-3,TRBJ1-5,TGTGCCAGCGCAACAGGGTTCAATCAGCCCCAGCATTTT,CASATGFNQPQHF
once,NA,TRBV2,TRBJ2-3,TGTGCCAGCAGTTCGGACAACACAGATACGCAGTATTTT,CASSSDNTDTQYF
NA,TRBD1,TRBV5-1,TRBJ1-1,TGCGCCAGCAGCCCGGGGACAGGGAGGACTGAAGCTTTCTTT,CASSPGTGRTEAFF
NA,NA,TRBV11-2,TRBJ1-2,TGTGCCAGCAGCCCCCTGACAGGTAGCTACACCTTC,CASSPLTGSYTF
NA,NA,TRBV27,TRBJ2-2,TGTGCCAAACCAGGGTTGCGGGACGGGAGAATTGGGGAGCTGTTTTTT,CAKPGLRDGRIGELFF
NA,TRBD1,TRBV19,TRBJ1-5,TGTGCCAGTACCAGGACAGGTGATAGCAATCAGCCCCAGCATTTT,CASTRTGDSNQPQHF
NA,TRBD1,TRBV6-4,TRBJ2-1,TGTGCCAGCACCCCTCGGGACAGGGGGGGCGAGCAGTTCTTC,CASTPRDRGGEQFF
NA,NA,TRBV19,TRBJ1-2,TGTGCCAGTAGTATAGCGGACTATGGCTACACCTTC,CASSIADYGYTF
NA,TRBD1,TRBV10-3,TRBJ2-7,TGTGCCATCAGTGGGACAGGGGGCGAGCAGTACTTC,CAISGTGGEQYF
NA,NA,TRBV11-2,TRBJ1-2,TGTGCCAGCAGCTTAGTTGGGCACTATGGCTACACCTTC,CASSLVGHYGYTF
NA,NA,TRBV3-1/TRBV3-2,TRBJ1-6,TGTGCCAGCAGCCCGGACAGTGGTTTGTCACCCCTCCACTTT,CASSPDSGLSPLHF
NA,NA,TRBV4-1,TRBJ1-5,TGCGCCAGCAGCCAAGAGACGGACAGCTATAGCAATCAGCCCCAGCATTTT,CASSQETDSYSNQPQHF
NA,NA,TRBV30,TRBJ1-5,TGTGCCTGGAACGCAGGGTCGCAGCCCCAGCATTTT,CAWNAGSQPQHF
NA,NA,TRBV29-1,TRBJ2-3,TGCAGCGTTGATTCTGATACGCAGTATTTT,CSVDSDTQYF
NA,NA,TRBV4-1,TRBJ1-5,TGCGCCAGCAGCACCTTAGGGCTAGCTCAGCCCCAGCATTTT,CASSTLGLAQPQHF
NA,NA,TRBV11-2,TRBJ2-1,TGTGCCAGCAGCGGAGGACAGAGCTCCTACAATGAGCAGTTCTTC,CASSGGQSSYNEQFF
few,NA,TRBV6-1,TRBJ2-5,TGTGCCAGCAGTGAAGGCACTAGGGTACAAGAGACCCAGTACTTC,CASSEGTRVQETQYF
NA,NA,TRBV28,TRBJ1-6,TGTGCCAGCAGCCTTCCCTCCTATAATTCACCCCTCCACTTT,CASSLPSYNSPLHF
NA,TRBD2,TRBV11-2,TRBJ2-7,TGTGCCAGCAGCCTTCTCGGCGGGAGCTCCTACGAGCAGTACTTC,CASSLLGGSSYEQYF
NA,TRBD1,TRBV7-6,TRBJ2-5,TGTGCCAGCAGCCACGGGACAGGGAATAACCAAGAGACCCAGTACTTC,CASSHGTGNNQETQYF
NA,TRBD2,TRBV7-9,TRBJ2-3,TGTGCCAGCAGCACTACTACCCCGGGACTAGCGGGGGGAGATACGCAGTATTTT,CASSTTTPGLAGGDTQYF
NA,NA,TRBV6-6,TRBJ1-3,TGTGCCAGCAGTTCCGGGTTCGCTGGAAACACCATATATTTT,CASSSGFAGNTIYF
NA,NA,TRBV6-5,TRBJ2-5,TGTGCCTCGTCGATTAGCGGAAAAGAGACCCAGTACTTC,CASSISGKETQYF
NA,NA,TRBV27,TRBJ1-2,TGTGCCAGCAGTTTCGGGTCGGGGAGCTATGGCTACACCTTC,CASSFGSGSYGYTF